The source of this T cell receptor (beta chain) is a study of T cell responses to AZD1222 COVID-19 vaccine. The study's findings and limits: In all cases, repertoires were sampled only after the peak T cell response.

V gave up 7 bases and J gave up 4 bases, with 8 bases separating them. Per germline, CDR1 MDHEN and CDR2 SYDVKM. CDR3 size: 12 residues. Sequenced by immunoSEQ multiplex PCR; TCRdb stores in-frame clones only, minus some. The sample includes just under 35,000 clones, about nine tenths of them seen just once. A word on this clone: Its antigen is unidentified.

The TCR was taken from an adult who received the AZD1222 COVID-19 vaccine. The rearrangement links TRBV28 to TRBJ2-1; perhaps TRBD2 as D (6 bases). The source was peripheral blood, collected 28 days after the second AZD1222 dose. CDR3 sequence reads: CASMEGYNEQFF. Written as DNA, the CDR3 is TGTGCCAGCATGGAGGGGTACAATGAGCAGTTCTTC.